The 30 T cell receptor beta chains presented below share a single source sample, sequenced in a study of blood T cell repertoires in COVID-19. Data came from immunoSEQ multiplex PCR; TCRdb stores just in-frame clones and leaves some out. This repertoire shows under 250,000 clones, just over 85% found once; its top ten account for roughly 10%. Input material: peripheral blood. The source is a man between 50 and 59 years old with COVID-19, enrolled during active disease.

A word on this clone: This CDR3 is also generated by other DNA sequences in the sample. The CDR3 DNA reads TGTGCCAGCAGCGTAGTAGGAGGGCAAGAGACCCAGTACTTC. This codes for CASSVVGGQETQYF. The chain employs TRBV9 and TRBJ2-5; possibly TRBD2 for D (6 bases). The germline V and J ends were trimmed by 0 bases and 2 bases, with 8 bases remaining between them. The CDR3 has 14 amino acids. Germline CDR1 reads SGDLS; CDR2 reads YYNGEE.

The gene calls are TRBV29-1 and TRBJ1-1, with D perhaps TRBD1 (6 bases). Between the trimmed V and J ends, which lost 6 bases and 4 bases, there was a span of 15 bases. The germline V gene has CDR1 SQVTM and CDR2 ANQGSEA. The CDR3 contains 13 residues. The CDR3 reads CSVRTALSTEAFF. The CDR3 DNA follows: TGCAGCGTCCGGACAGCCCTGAGCACTGAAGCTTTCTTT.

This clone was recorded once. This chain uses TRBV7-9 with TRBJ1-1, with 8 bases lining up with TRBD1. The V segment lost 1 base and the J segment 7 bases; nucleotides outside the gene matches: 5. Germline V CDR1 and CDR2: SEHNR, FQNEAQ (reference sequence). There are 14 residues in the CDR3. The CDR3 DNA reads TGTGCCAGCAGCTTAGACACGGGACAGGATGAAGCTTTCTTT. It specifies CASSLDTGQDEAFF.

The gene calls are TRBV4-2 and TRBJ2-7; D possibly corresponds to TRBD1 (5 bases). V dropped 0 bases and J dropped 3 bases, with 18 bases sitting between them. The CDR3 spans 17 residues. Looked up from germline, CDR1 is LGHNA and CDR2 is YNFKEQ. CDR3 nucleotide sequence: TGTGCCAGCAGCCAAGATCTGGGGCTAGAATCTCTCTACGAGCAGTACTTC. Protein: CASSQDLGLESLYEQYF.

This clone came up once. The rearrangement links TRBV4-3 to TRBJ2-2; TRBD2 matches at 11 bases. The CDR3 runs 18 residues. The germline V gene has CDR1 LGHNA and CDR2 YSLEER. After removal of 1 base from V and 0 bases from J, the junction contained 4 bases not matched to a gene. For the CDR3, the DNA is TGCGCCAGCAGCCAAGCCATAGCGGGGGGGACGAACACCGGGGAGCTGTTTTTT. This encodes CASSQAIAGGTNTGELFF.

The chain links TRBV30 to TRBJ1-4; 11 bases map to TRBD1. The V and J ends lost 0 bases and 6 bases, in that order; junction bases with no gene match: 3. The CDR3 totals 15 residues. Germline CDR1 and CDR2: GTSNPN and SVGIG (reference sequence). The CDR3 nucleotides read TGTGCCTGGAGTGTTCTGGGACAGGGGGATGAAAAACTGTTTTTT. Translated, it gives CAWSVLGQGDEKLFF.

The chain carries TRBV6-5 and TRBJ2-3; 8 nucleotides line up with TRBD2. Trimming took 10 bases from V and 5 from J; bases not matched to a gene: 8. CDR3 size: 13 residues. The germline V gene encodes CDR1 MNHEY and CDR2 SVGAGI. The CDR3 spells CAIKAGGRDTQYF. CDR3 bases: TGTGCCATAAAGGCGGGAGGACGAGATACGCAGTATTTT.

The rearrangement joins TRBV10-3 to TRBJ2-2; 11 bases map to TRBD2. Trimming cost V 2 bases and J 5 bases; bases outside gene matches: 7. This CDR3 is built from 17 residues. Looked up from germline, CDR1 is ENHRY and CDR2 is SYGVKD. CDR3 in DNA: TGTGCCATCAGTGAGCCCCAACTAGCGGGAGCAACCGGGGAGCTGTTTTTT. Translating it yields CAISEPQLAGATGELFF.

This clone appeared a single time. The chain joins TRBV5-6 to TRBJ2-1; weak D call: TRBD2 (6 bases). This CDR3 region has 15 residues. CDR1 SGHDT and CDR2 YYEEEE come from the germline V gene. The V end lost 0 bases, the J end lost 9 bases, and 16 bases lay between the germline ends. CDR3 in DNA: TGTGCCAGCAGCTTGGGTGGGCTAGCGTCTGGTGAGCAGTTCTTC. It translates to CASSLGGLASGEQFF.

The rearrangement joins TRBV5-8 to TRBJ1-2, with no clear D. The germline V and J ends were trimmed by 0 bases and 8 bases, with 14 bases remaining between them. Germline V gene data show CDR1 as SGHTS and CDR2 as YDEGEE. The CDR3 covers 14 residues. DNA of the CDR3: TGTGCCAGCAGCTTGGCGGGGAGGACGAGGGGCTACACCTTC. Its protein is CASSLAGRTRGYTF.

This clone was picked up a small number of times. The gene calls are TRBV7-8 and TRBJ1-6, with a weak D call TRBD1 (5 bases). The germline gives CDR1 SGHVS, CDR2 FQNEAQ. The CDR3 sequence is 18 residues long. V shed 1 base and J shed 0 bases, with 13 bases lying between them. The CDR3 nucleotides read TGTGCCAGCAGCTTAGAGTGGTCGGGACTCTCCTATAATTCACCCCTCCACTTT. This codes for CASSLEWSGLSYNSPLHF.

This rearrangement joins TRBV6-1 to TRBJ1-5, with 7 positions matching TRBD1. The V gene end was trimmed by 1 base and the J gene end by 7 bases; junction bases not matched to a gene: 19. This CDR3 has 19 amino acids. Germline CDR1 is MNHNS and CDR2 is SASEGT. CDR3 nucleotides: TGTGCCAGCAGTGAAGTTAGCCCGGGACAGAGTATTCGGGGGCAGCCCCAGCATTTT. It translates to CASSEVSPGQSIRGQPQHF.

This sequence joins TRBV6-5 and TRBJ2-3; 10 bases agree with TRBD2. J was trimmed by 0 bases and V by 0 bases; bases with no gene match: 0. Looked up from germline, CDR1 is MNHEY and CDR2 is SVGAGI. This CDR3 has 16 residues. The CDR3 bases are TGTGCCAGCAGTTACTCTAGCGGGGGGAGCACAGATACGCAGTATTTT. Protein sequence: CASSYSSGGSTDTQYF.

This chain joins TRBV2 and TRBJ1-5; tentatively, D is TRBD1 (6 bases). Germline loops: CDR1 SNHLY, CDR2 FYNNEI. Trimming removed 8 bases at V and 1 base at J, with 15 bases between. CDR3 length equals 15 residues. The DNA for the CDR3 is TGTGCCAGCCAAGTTACAGGGTTAAGCAATCAGCCCCAGCATTTT. Protein: CASQVTGLSNQPQHF. The full variable domain, completed using reference TRBV2 and TRBJ1-5, is EPEVTQTPSHQVTQMGQEVILRCVPISNHLYFYWYRQILGQKVEFLVSFYNNEISEKSEIFDDQFSVERPDGSNFTLKIRSTKLEDSAMYFCASQVTGLSNQPQHFGDGTRLSIL.

The chain links TRBV18 to TRBJ2-7; 10 bases fit TRBD2. The CDR3 totals 15 residues. J lost 6 bases, V lost 5 bases, and 10 bases had no gene match. Germline V lookup: CDR1 KGHSH, CDR2 LQKENI. The CDR3 here is CASSFFTSGESEQYF. The CDR3 DNA follows: TGTGCCAGCTCATTTTTCACTAGCGGGGAAAGCGAGCAGTACTTC.

The genes are TRBV7-2 and TRBJ2-1, with TRBD1 identical over 7 bases. The CDR3 runs 16 residues. Trimming removed 6 bases from V and 8 bases from J; junction bases left unmatched: 16. The germline V gene encodes CDR1 SGHTA and CDR2 FQGNSA. CDR3: CASSRGLTGLADEQFF. The DNA of the CDR3 is TGTGCCAGCAGTAGGGGTTTGACAGGGCTAGCCGATGAGCAGTTCTTC.

The rearrangement uses TRBV6-5 and TRBJ1-5; TRBD1 agrees at 11 bases. CDR1 MNHEY and CDR2 SVGAGI come from the germline V gene. CDR3 length: 15 amino acids. V was clipped by 8 bases and J by 5 bases; unmatched bases: 8. The CDR3 coding sequence is TGTGCCAGCCGGTGGACAGGGGGCGAGGATCAGCCCCAGCATTTT. Its protein is CASRWTGGEDQPQHF.

The chain combines TRBV6-2 or TRBV6-3 with TRBJ2-1; TRBD2 matches 13 bases. V dropped 4 bases and J dropped 5; count of bases not matched to a gene: 5. CDR3 length: 16 amino acids. Germline assignment: CDR1 MNHEY and CDR2 SVGEGT. CDR3 sequence reads: CASSFWTSGSNNEQFF. The CDR3 DNA reads TGTGCCAGCAGTTTCTGGACTAGCGGGAGTAACAATGAGCAGTTCTTC.

V is TRBV29-1 and J is TRBJ1-2; TRBD1 agrees at 7 bases. Germline-derived CDR1 and CDR2 are SQVTM and ANQGSEA. The ends lost 8 bases at V and 10 bases at J; junction bases unmatched: 16. The CDR3 has 13 residues. The CDR3: CSSARGRQGPYTF. For the CDR3, the DNA is TGCAGCTCGGCTCGGGGCCGACAGGGTCCCTACACCTTC.

This chain uses TRBV11-2 with TRBJ2-3; D call uncertain. V was clipped by 5 bases and J by 5 bases, with 17 bases between them. CDR1 SGHAT and CDR2 FQNNGV come from the germline V gene. This CDR3 is 15 amino acids long. The CDR3 reads CASSRLTGLLDTQYF. The CDR3 DNA sequence: TGTGCCAGCAGCAGACTCACCGGTCTGTTAGATACGCAGTATTTT.

CDR3 in DNA: TGTGTGACCTGGGGACAGAGTAATGAAAAACTGTTTTTT. This sequence encodes CVTWGQSNEKLFF. The genes are TRBV28 and TRBJ1-4; 7 nucleotides match TRBD1. Germline V gene lookup returns CDR1 MDHEN and CDR2 SYDVKM. This CDR3 has 13 residues.

This chain links TRBV5-8 with TRBJ2-3; 7 bases align to TRBD1. This CDR3 is built from 14 residues. The ends lost 2 bases at V and 4 bases at J; junction bases unmatched: 4. The germline CDR1 and CDR2 sequences are SGHTS and YDEGEE. The CDR3 is CASSFEGASDTQYF. CDR3 bases: TGTGCCAGCAGCTTTGAGGGGGCATCAGATACGCAGTATTTT.

CDR3 sequence reads: CASSLAKAGGMDEQYF. In DNA, the CDR3 is TGTGCCAGCAGCTTAGCGAAAGCGGGAGGGATGGACGAGCAGTACTTC. This chain connects TRBV7-8 to TRBJ2-7, with 10 bases that match TRBD2. CDR1 is SGHVS, CDR2 FQNEAQ, per germline. The CDR3 spans 16 residues. V lost 0 bases and J lost 5; bases outside the gene matches: 7.

The chain uses TRBV3-1 (or the pseudogene TRBV3-2) and TRBJ1-2; 8 nucleotides agree with TRBD1. The junction had 5 bases not matched to a gene; V was cut back by 4 bases and J by 4 bases. In germline, CDR1 is LGHDT, CDR2 YNNKEL (reference sequence). This CDR3 is 14 amino acids long. This CDR3 is CASSPGTGRYGYTF. For the CDR3, the DNA is TGTGCCAGCAGCCCTGGGACAGGACGCTATGGCTACACCTTC.

This clone has only a few counts. This chain connects TRBV29-1 to TRBJ2-5; 10 positions agree with TRBD1. The CDR3 has 16 amino acids. V trimming: 7 bases; J trimming: 7 bases; junction bases outside the gene matches: 18. Per germline, CDR1 SQVTM and CDR2 ANQGSEA. This chain's CDR3 is CSATTPGQGSPGTQYF. The CDR3 DNA is TGCAGCGCCACAACTCCGGGACAGGGGTCACCAGGGACCCAGTACTTC.

CDR3 DNA sequence: TGTGCCAGCAGCCAATCAGTACAGGTGAGCACTGAAGCTTTCTTT. It yields the protein CASSQSVQVSTEAFF. This chain uses TRBV16 with TRBJ1-1; tentative D call: TRBD1 (5 bases). CDR3 length: 15 amino acids. Trimming removed 0 bases from V and 4 bases from J, with 12 bases in between. CDR1 and CDR2 (germline): KGHSY, FQNENV.

The chain employs TRBV5-1 and TRBJ2-7, with 11 positions matching TRBD2. Per the germline V gene, CDR1 is SGHRS and CDR2 is YFSETQ. The CDR3 loop spans 15 amino acids. The J segment lost 4 bases and the V segment lost 2 bases, leaving 5 bases of the junction unmatched. The CDR3 region is CASSFGLAGGYEQYF. CDR3 DNA sequence: TGCGCCAGCAGCTTTGGTCTAGCGGGGGGATACGAGCAGTACTTC.

The rearrangement joins TRBV5-1 to TRBJ2-7; 9 nucleotides align to TRBD1. Germline V gene data show CDR1 as SGHRS and CDR2 as YFSETQ. Trimming took 0 bases from V and 3 from J; bases not matched to a gene: 4. This CDR3 comprises 15 residues. CDR3 coding DNA: TGCGCCAGCAGCTTGGGCGGGACAGGGATCTACGAGCAGTACTTC. Residues: CASSLGGTGIYEQYF.

The genes are TRBV6-6 and TRBJ1-2, with TRBD1 matching over 9 bases. Germline CDR1 and CDR2: MNHNY and SVGAGI (reference sequence). V shed 4 bases, J shed 8 bases, and the junction held 5 bases outside the gene matches. CDR3 length equals 13 residues. Here the CDR3 reads CASSSGQGLGYTF. CDR3 in DNA: TGTGCCAGCAGTTCGGGACAGGGTTTGGGCTACACCTTC.

This chain uses TRBV7-9 with TRBJ2-7; 11 bases agree with TRBD2. Germline V gives CDR1 SEHNR, CDR2 FQNEAQ (reference sequence). Losses at the gene ends were 5 bases for V and 0 bases for J; bases not matched to a gene: 6. The CDR3 has 16 amino acids. For the CDR3, the DNA is TGTGCCAGCAGCCTCCTAGCGGGGGGCTTCTCCTACGAGCAGTACTTC. This codes for CASSLLAGGFSYEQYF. The whole variable domain, filled in from reference TRBV7-9 and TRBJ2-7, reads DTGVSQNPRHKITKRGQNVTFRCDPISEHNRLYWYRQTLGQGPEFLTYFQNEAQLEKSRLLSDRFSAERPKGSFSTLEIQRTEQGDSAMYLCASSLLAGGFSYEQYFGPGTRLTVT.